These T cell receptor beta chains were read from a single sample in a study of regulatory T cells in long-lasting Graves disease. TCRdb independently ran MiXCR on the multiplex PCR reads; one entry per CDR3 protein. This sample has around 500,000 distinct CDR3 sequences, with more than 20% found just once. Material: peripheral blood mononuclear cells (PBMCs), obtained when the disease was refractory, from a patient treated with antithyroid drugs. These receptors came from a female donor with Graves disease. CDR3s include the opening cysteine and the closing phenylalanine or tryptophan. The order of the fields is V gene, clone size, CDR3 length, J gene, D gene, CDR3 DNA, CDR3 protein. D genes are given only for firm matches. Only part of the rows carry a size: once, few, many, or a class if the clone is expanded.

v_gene: TRBV2; abundance: -; len: 14; j_gene: TRBJ1-1; d_gene: TRBD1; CDR3nt: TGTGCCAGCAGTGGACAGGGGGTGGCCACTGAAGCTTTCTTT; CDR3aa: CASSGQGVATEAFF
v_gene: TRBV27; abundance: many; len: 14; j_gene: TRBJ2-7; d_gene: -; CDR3nt: TGTGCCAGCAGTAGTAGGCGTCACTCCTACGAGCAGTACTTC; CDR3aa: CASSSRRHSYEQYF
v_gene: TRBV28; abundance: many; len: 14; j_gene: TRBJ1-1; d_gene: -; CDR3nt: TGTGCCAGCAGCCCTGACAGCGTTTCTTCCGAAGCTTTCTTT; CDR3aa: CASSPDSVSSEAFF
v_gene: TRBV11-2; abundance: many; len: 15; j_gene: TRBJ2-7; d_gene: -; CDR3nt: TGTGCCAGCAGCCTAAGCAGGGACACCTCCTACGAGCAGTACTTC; CDR3aa: CASSLSRDTSYEQYF
v_gene: TRBV7-9; abundance: -; len: 14; j_gene: TRBJ1-5; d_gene: TRBD1; CDR3nt: TGTGCCAGCAGCTCAACAGGGGGCGTGCAGCCCCAGCATTTT; CDR3aa: CASSSTGGVQPQHF
v_gene: TRBV5-1; abundance: many; len: 13; j_gene: TRBJ2-7; d_gene: -; CDR3nt: TGTGCCAGCAGTTTAGTTACGTCCTACGAGCAGTACTTC; CDR3aa: CASSLVTSYEQYF
v_gene: TRBV7-9; abundance: few; len: 13; j_gene: TRBJ1-2; d_gene: -; CDR3nt: TGTGCCAGCAGCTTTGGGGAAGGGGATGGCTACACCTTC; CDR3aa: CASSFGEGDGYTF
v_gene: TRBV5-1; abundance: -; len: 14; j_gene: TRBJ2-7; d_gene: -; CDR3nt: TGCGCCAGCAGCTTCACCGGGCCTCCTAACGAGCAGTACTTC; CDR3aa: CASSFTGPPNEQYF
v_gene: TRBV27; abundance: many; len: 17; j_gene: TRBJ1-1; d_gene: -; CDR3nt: TGTGCCAGCAGTTCCGTGCTGTCGGGGCTCGTGAACACTGAAGCTTTCTTT; CDR3aa: CASSSVLSGLVNTEAFF
v_gene: TRBV2; abundance: many; len: 18; j_gene: TRBJ2-5; d_gene: TRBD2; CDR3nt: TGTGCCAGCAGTGACGGGCTAGCGGGAGGGCCGTCCCAAGAGACCCAGTACTTC; CDR3aa: CASSDGLAGGPSQETQYF
v_gene: TRBV12-3/TRBV12-4; abundance: many; len: 13; j_gene: TRBJ1-1; d_gene: -; CDR3nt: TGTGCCAGCAGTTTTGGCAGCTACACTGAAGCTTTCTTT; CDR3aa: CASSFGSYTEAFF
v_gene: TRBV7-9; abundance: few; len: 15; j_gene: TRBJ2-7; d_gene: -; CDR3nt: TGTGCCAGCAGCTTAGTTTCCCTACAATTCTACGAGCAGTACTTC; CDR3aa: CASSLVSLQFYEQYF
v_gene: TRBV20-1; abundance: few; len: 14; j_gene: TRBJ2-7; d_gene: TRBD1; CDR3nt: TGCAGTGCTGAACCGGGACAGGGTTGGTACGAGCAGTACTTC; CDR3aa: CSAEPGQGWYEQYF
v_gene: TRBV20-1; abundance: many; len: 15; j_gene: TRBJ2-7; d_gene: TRBD1; CDR3nt: TGCAGTGCCACTCCCGGGACAGGGGGCTCCTACGAGCAGTACTTC; CDR3aa: CSATPGTGGSYEQYF
v_gene: TRBV6-2/TRBV6-3; abundance: -; len: 15; j_gene: TRBJ2-1; d_gene: -; CDR3nt: TGTGCCAGCAGTTACCGCGGGTCCTCCTACAATGAGCAGTTCTTC; CDR3aa: CASSYRGSSYNEQFF
v_gene: TRBV6-2/TRBV6-3; abundance: few; len: 14; j_gene: TRBJ1-1; d_gene: -; CDR3nt: TGTGCCAGCAGACAAGGGCTGGCGAACACTGAAGCTTTCTTT; CDR3aa: CASRQGLANTEAFF
v_gene: TRBV6-2/TRBV6-3; abundance: many; len: 14; j_gene: TRBJ2-5; d_gene: -; CDR3nt: TGTGCCAGCAGTTACGGGACTCAGCAAGAGACCCAGTACTTC; CDR3aa: CASSYGTQQETQYF
v_gene: TRBV7-2; abundance: -; len: 13; j_gene: TRBJ2-7; d_gene: -; CDR3nt: TGTGCCGGCAGCACCGCGAACAGCTACGAGCAGTACTTC; CDR3aa: CAGSTANSYEQYF
v_gene: TRBV6-2/TRBV6-3; abundance: once; len: 13; j_gene: TRBJ1-3; d_gene: -; CDR3nt: TGTGCCAGCAGGGCAAGGACAGGAAACACCATATATTTT; CDR3aa: CASRARTGNTIYF
v_gene: TRBV28; abundance: many; len: 17; j_gene: TRBJ2-7; d_gene: -; CDR3nt: TGTGCCAGCAGTACCCGTGGGGGGGGCTTACGGTCCTACGAGCAGTACTTC; CDR3aa: CASSTRGGGLRSYEQYF
v_gene: TRBV6-1; abundance: -; len: 17; j_gene: TRBJ2-1; d_gene: TRBD1; CDR3nt: TGTGCCAGCAGTGATGATCCCGGGACAGGGAAGGTGGATGAGCAGTTCTTC; CDR3aa: CASSDDPGTGKVDEQFF
v_gene: TRBV5-1; abundance: -; len: 15; j_gene: TRBJ1-1; d_gene: -; CDR3nt: TGCGCCAGCAGCCCGATGATGGGTGCGAACACTGAAGCTTTCTTT; CDR3aa: CASSPMMGANTEAFF
v_gene: TRBV29-1; abundance: -; len: 13; j_gene: TRBJ1-4; d_gene: -; CDR3nt: TGCAGCGTTGTAAGGTCCCTAGATGAAAAACTGTTTTTT; CDR3aa: CSVVRSLDEKLFF
v_gene: TRBV3-1; abundance: many; len: 12; j_gene: TRBJ1-2; d_gene: -; CDR3nt: TGTGCCAGCAGCCGTCAGGGGCTTGGCTACACCTTC; CDR3aa: CASSRQGLGYTF
v_gene: TRBV18; abundance: few; len: 16; j_gene: TRBJ2-5; d_gene: -; CDR3nt: TGTGCCAGCTCACCACTTCCCAGCCCCGCAAAAGAGACCCAGTACTTC; CDR3aa: CASSPLPSPAKETQYF
v_gene: TRBV2; abundance: many; len: 16; j_gene: TRBJ1-2; d_gene: -; CDR3nt: TGTGCCAGCAGTGAATCCCTAACTAGGGACGGCTATGGCTACACCTTC; CDR3aa: CASSESLTRDGYGYTF
v_gene: TRBV28; abundance: few; len: 14; j_gene: TRBJ2-1; d_gene: -; CDR3nt: TGTGCCAGCTCGGAGGGGCCAACCTACAATGAGCAGTTCTTC; CDR3aa: CASSEGPTYNEQFF
v_gene: TRBV27; abundance: many; len: 13; j_gene: TRBJ2-7; d_gene: -; CDR3nt: TGTGCCAGCAGTAAACGGGAGAGCGACGAGCAGTACTTC; CDR3aa: CASSKRESDEQYF
v_gene: TRBV18; abundance: -; len: 15; j_gene: TRBJ2-7; d_gene: TRBD1; CDR3nt: TGTGCCAGCTCACCAACCCCGGGACAGGGTTACGAGCAGTACTTC; CDR3aa: CASSPTPGQGYEQYF